This T cell receptor beta chain is drawn from a study of blood T cell repertoires in COVID-19. At the level of the study: There were acute and convalescent COVID-19 samples, and they came from the United States, Italy and Spain. PBMCs, B-cell-depleted T cells, or T cells were the source of the cDNA or gDNA that made up the material.

Original methodology: Reference gene primers were amplified, and this amplification served to estimate nucleated cell counts. Sequencing was performed with immunoSEQ multiplex PCR; in TCRdb, only in-frame clones are kept and a portion is missing. D and trimming come from the DNA, and the V and J calls and clone size come from that table. The top ten clones hold 3.5% to 4.5% of a sample with around 110,000 clones, roughly 86% of them seen once. This clone has a single count. This CDR3 is built from 13 residues. Sequenced input: peripheral blood. The gene calls are TRBV21-1 and TRBJ2-7; the table gives TRBD2 as D, unverified against the DNA. TRBV21-1 is listed as a pseudogene. This receptor was identified in a man aged 35 to 55 with acute or convalescent COVID-19. The CDR3 coding sequence is TGTGCCAGCACCAAAGGGAGTACATACGAGCAGTACTTC. Translating gives CASTKGSTYEQYF.